A selection of T cell receptor beta chains follows, all from one sample in a study of CD8 T cells in ankylosing spondylitis. Using its own MiXCR run on the 5' RACE reads, TCRdb lists one record per CDR3 protein. The sample gives about 400,000 distinct CDR3 sequences, 20% to 25% of which show up once; roughly a sixth is in the top ten. Material: blood, either unsorted or a sorted T cell fraction (not recorded which). The origin of the receptors is a male donor with ankylosing spondylitis. Both conserved end residues are trimmed from each CDR3. A D gene is named only where the DNA matches it firmly. Only some rows state a clone size, as once, few, many or a class for expanded clones.

TRBJ1-2	few	NA	TRBV7-2	ASSLGRDLYGYT
TRBJ2-1	NA	NA	TRBV7-3	ASSSHQGPLNEQF
TRBJ1-2	few	NA	TRBV20-1	SAIRGRDGYT
TRBJ2-1	NA	TRBD2	TRBV6-1	ASNPSGTNNEQF
TRBJ2-3	NA	NA	TRBV5-1	ASSLEGWGDTQY
TRBJ2-3	NA	NA	TRBV5-1	ASSPQANTDTQY
TRBJ2-1	many	NA	TRBV25-1	ASRDYNNEQF
TRBJ1-2	few	NA	TRBV4-2	ASSQGPDSGSYGYT
TRBJ2-6	NA	NA	TRBV12-3/TRBV12-4	ASRRTIDSGANVLT
TRBJ2-5	few	TRBD1	TRBV2	ASSQFGQGAGETQY
TRBJ2-1	few	TRBD2	TRBV20-1	SASASGAYNEQF
TRBJ2-1	NA	TRBD2	TRBV5-1	ASRAGASSYNEQF
TRBJ2-7	NA	NA	TRBV12-3/TRBV12-4	ASSFQGYSSYEQY
TRBJ2-1	NA	NA	TRBV4-2	ASSTGSRDDNEQF
TRBJ2-3	NA	NA	TRBV11-3	ASSLAGWVTDTQY
TRBJ1-5	few	NA	TRBV24-1	ATSVVSSNQPQH
TRBJ1-1	few	NA	TRBV11-2	ASSLDQWGFAEAF
TRBJ1-6	few	NA	TRBV5-1	ASTPGGEGPLH
TRBJ1-2	NA	NA	TRBV20-1	SAALLGAYDYGYT
TRBJ2-5	few	NA	TRBV6-5	VAGVQETQY
TRBJ1-5	NA	NA	TRBV29-1	SVRHNNQPQH
TRBJ2-3	few	NA	TRBV10-3	AITPGKATDTQY
TRBJ2-2	few	TRBD1	TRBV29-1	SVVGQDYTGELF
TRBJ2-3	NA	NA	TRBV7-9	ASSLIVFAADTQY
TRBJ1-6	NA	TRBD1	TRBV4-1	ASSQEPPGQGTSSYNSPLH
TRBJ2-7	few	TRBD2	TRBV13	ASSLGLGRSYEQY
TRBJ2-3	NA	TRBD1	TRBV5-1	ASSIRQGASADTQY
TRBJ2-3	NA	NA	TRBV7-6	ASSLVPQLTDTQY
TRBJ2-7	NA	NA	TRBV12-5	AARRGTLGYEQY
TRBJ2-1	NA	TRBD2	TRBV3-1	ASSRMTSGVNEQF
TRBJ2-1	NA	TRBD2	TRBV20-1	SAWTSGRAVRNEQF
TRBJ2-2	NA	NA	TRBV5-1	ASSLAQGSTGELF
TRBJ2-4	NA	TRBD1	TRBV24-1	ATSDRDSGSLGNIQY
TRBJ1-1	NA	TRBD1	TRBV2	ASKGDRGLALGTEAF
TRBJ1-1	few	TRBD1	TRBV5-1	ASSLGGTEGTEAF
TRBJ1-2	NA	NA	TRBV7-2	ASSLAPVPPGYT
TRBJ2-2	few	NA	TRBV28	ASRPLTGDTGELF
TRBJ2-4	NA	NA	TRBV7-2	ASTLQMGNIQY